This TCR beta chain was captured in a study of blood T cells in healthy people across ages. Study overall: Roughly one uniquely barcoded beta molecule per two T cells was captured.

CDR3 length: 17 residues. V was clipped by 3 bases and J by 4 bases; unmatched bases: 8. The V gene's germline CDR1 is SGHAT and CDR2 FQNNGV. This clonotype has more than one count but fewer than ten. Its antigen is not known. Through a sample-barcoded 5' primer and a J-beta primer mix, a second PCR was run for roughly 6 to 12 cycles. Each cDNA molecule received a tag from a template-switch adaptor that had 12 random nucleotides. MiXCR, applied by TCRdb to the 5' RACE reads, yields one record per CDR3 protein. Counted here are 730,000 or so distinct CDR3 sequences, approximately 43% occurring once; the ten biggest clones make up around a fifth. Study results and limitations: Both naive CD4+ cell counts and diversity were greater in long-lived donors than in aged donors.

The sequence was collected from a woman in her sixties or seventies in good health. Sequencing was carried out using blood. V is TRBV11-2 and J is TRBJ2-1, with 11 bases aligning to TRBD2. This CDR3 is CASSFNSGLAAYNEQFF. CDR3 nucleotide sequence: TGTGCCAGCAGCTTTAATTCGGGACTAGCGGCATACAATGAGCAGTTCTTC.